A single sample gave rise to the 26 T cell receptor beta chains below, sequenced in a study of blood T cells in healthy people across ages. Primers used in a second PCR of roughly 6 to 11 cycles were a sample-barcoded 5' primer and a J-beta primer mix. TCRdb used MiXCR to reprocess the 5' RACE reads, holding one entry per CDR3 protein. The sample lists over 950,000 distinct CDR3 sequences; approximately 38% were seen once. The source material was blood. These receptors all come from a man between 18 and 35 years old in good health.

The rearrangement joins TRBV7-9 to TRBJ1-2, with 7 bases identical to TRBD1. The CDR3 spans 15 residues. The V gene end was trimmed by 6 bases and the J gene end by 5 bases; junction bases not matched to a gene: 12. Germline V gene sequence: CDR1 SEHNR, CDR2 FQNEAQ (reference sequence). DNA for the CDR3: TGTGCCAGCAGTTCTTATTCGGGACAGTCTTATGGCTACACCTTC. The encoded protein is CASSSYSGQSYGYTF.

This clonotype was detected many times. V gene TRBV7-2 combines with J gene TRBJ2-3; the D gene could be TRBD1 or TRBD2 (5 bases each). The V end lost 4 bases, the J end lost 2 bases, and 10 bases lay between the germline ends. Germline V gene sequence: CDR1 SGHTA, CDR2 FQGNSA. The CDR3 is 14 residues long. The CDR3 is CASSSGPYTDTQYF. The CDR3 coding sequence is TGTGCCAGCAGCTCGGGGCCATACACAGATACGCAGTATTTT. Complete variable domain (other parts from reference TRBV7-2 and TRBJ2-3): GAGVSQSPSNKVTEKGKDVELRCDPISGHTALYWYRQSLGQGLEFLIYFQGNSAPDKSGLPSDRFSAERTGGSVSTLTIQRTQQEDSAVYLCASSSGPYTDTQYFGPGTRLTVL.

This chain joins TRBV6-6 and TRBJ2-3, with a possible D match to TRBD1 (5 bases). Germline V gene sequence: CDR1 MNHNY, CDR2 SVGAGI (reference sequence). Trimming cost V 6 bases and J 4 bases, with 20 bases left between them. This CDR3 is 16 amino acids long. CDR3 nucleotides: TGTGCCAGCAGATTACGCAGGGCAGGGAAAGCAGATACGCAGTATTTT. It yields the protein CASRLRRAGKADTQYF.

The V call is TRBV20-1, the J call TRBJ2-7; 8 nucleotides line up with TRBD2. The CDR3 has 14 amino acids. CDR1 DFQATT and CDR2 SNEGSKA come from the germline V gene (reference sequence). The junction had 4 bases not matched to a gene; V was cut back by 3 bases and J by 0 bases. The DNA of the CDR3 is TGCAGTGCTAGCGGGGGGGCCAGCTCCTACGAGCAGTACTTC. Its protein is CSASGGASSYEQYF.

V usage is TRBV6-5 and J usage is TRBJ2-5, with D hard to call. Germline V gene data show CDR1 as MNHEY and CDR2 as SVGAGI. The V end was cut by 5 bases, the J end by 1 base, with 11 bases between. This CDR3 spans 14 amino acids. CDR3 DNA sequence: TGTGCCAGCAGTCCTCGGGCACTCCAAGAGACCCAGTACTTC. Translating gives CASSPRALQETQYF.

J is TRBJ2-1 and V is TRBV2; D is possibly TRBD2 (5 bases). The J call may not be correct, given that the DNA end is closer to TRBJ2-7. CDR3 size: 14 residues. The germline V gene encodes CDR1 SNHLY and CDR2 FYNNEI. The CDR3 protein is CASSIAPSYNEQYF. The CDR3 coding sequence is TGTGCCAGCAGTATAGCGCCATCCTACAATGAGCAGTACTTC.

This clonotype was seen a few times. The V gene is TRBV9, the J gene TRBJ2-1; no firm D call. The V gene's germline CDR1 is SGDLS and CDR2 YYNGEE. CDR3 length: 14 amino acids. V lost 5 bases and J lost 7, with 16 bases in between. The DNA of the CDR3 is TGTGCCAGCAGTCCGGGCCCAGGAAAGAATGAGCAGTTCTTC. It codes for CASSPGPGKNEQFF.

The rearrangement uses TRBV7-9 and TRBJ1-2; D call uncertain. The V end lost 2 bases, the J end lost 4 bases, and 11 bases lay between the germline ends. This CDR3 is 14 amino acids long. Germline loops: CDR1 SEHNR, CDR2 FQNEAQ (reference sequence). CDR3: CASSLSRGFYGYTF. Here the CDR3 DNA reads TGTGCCAGCAGCTTAAGTCGAGGGTTCTATGGCTACACCTTC.

This chain uses TRBV4-1 with TRBJ2-5; D possibly corresponds to TRBD2 (5 bases). Deletions cut 3 bases from V and 3 bases from J, with 5 bases between. Germline V gene sequence: CDR1 MGHRA, CDR2 YSYEKL. CDR3 length: 12 residues. As DNA, the CDR3 is TGCGCCAGCAGCCAGAGGGAAGAGACCCAGTACTTC. It codes for CASSQREETQYF.

The J gene is TRBJ2-1, the V gene TRBV20-1; 7 bases fit TRBD1. The J call may be in error: the DNA end matches TRBJ2-7 better. CDR3 length: 13 amino acids. The germline CDR1 and CDR2 sequences are DFQATT and SNEGSKA (reference sequence). The CDR3, as DNA: TGCAGTGCTGGGACAGTGGGTGGTAATGAGCAGTACTTC. Its protein is CSAGTVGGNEQYF.

The chain links TRBV5-8 to TRBJ1-2; D gene ambiguous. CDR1 and CDR2 (germline): SGHTS, YDEGEE. The CDR3 runs 14 residues. Trimming removed 4 bases from V and 6 bases from J, with 16 bases in between. This chain's CDR3 is CASSPRVLENGYTF. The CDR3 DNA follows: TGTGCCAGCAGCCCCCGTGTCCTGGAGAATGGCTACACCTTC.

In its sample, this clonotype was seen a few times. V is TRBV27 and J is TRBJ2-3; 8 bases map to TRBD2. V trimming: 11 bases; J trimming: 0 bases; junction bases outside the gene matches: 4. The V gene's germline CDR1 is MNHEY and CDR2 SMNVEV (reference sequence). CDR3 size: 13 residues. The CDR3 loop reads CAATSVSTDTQYF. The DNA for the CDR3 is TGTGCCGCGACTAGCGTCAGCACAGATACGCAGTATTTT.

This clonotype was found once. This chain links TRBV20-1 with TRBJ1-5; possibly TRBD1 for D (6 bases). Trimming removed 0 bases from V and 6 bases from J, with 18 bases in between. Germline V gene lookup returns CDR1 DFQATT and CDR2 SNEGSKA (reference sequence). The CDR3 is 16 amino acids. The CDR3 protein is CSAREGPTGFTQPQHF. For the CDR3, the DNA is TGCAGTGCTAGAGAGGGCCCTACAGGGTTCACTCAGCCCCAGCATTTT.

This clonotype has more than one count but fewer than ten. The chain links TRBV30 to TRBJ2-1; 11 bases align to TRBD2. The CDR3 contains 15 residues. Per the germline V gene, CDR1 is GTSNPN and CDR2 is SVGIG (reference sequence). J was trimmed by 2 bases and V by 2 bases; bases with no gene match: 2. The CDR3 bases are TGTGCCTGGAGTCTTAGCGGGGGGGCCTACAATGAGCAGTTCTTC. Translating gives CAWSLSGGAYNEQFF.

This clonotype has more than one count but fewer than ten. This sequence joins TRBV18 and TRBJ1-1, with 10 bases fitting TRBD1. CDR3 length: 15 amino acids. Germline V lookup: CDR1 KGHSH, CDR2 LQKENI. V lost 3 bases, J lost 4 bases, and 5 bases stayed unmatched. The CDR3 region has the DNA TGTGCCAGCTCACCTTTGGACAGGGGGATCACTGAAGCTTTCTTT. Protein: CASSPLDRGITEAFF.

This clonotype has only a few counts. The gene calls are TRBV7-2 and TRBJ2-1; D perhaps matches TRBD1 (6 bases). The ends were cut back, 0 bases at V and 6 bases at J, with 12 bases in the middle. CDR1 and CDR2 from the germline V gene are SGHTA and FQGNSA. The CDR3 is 15 amino acids. CDR3 residues: CASSLATLQGNEQFF. DNA for the CDR3: TGTGCCAGCAGCTTAGCTACGTTACAGGGCAATGAGCAGTTCTTC.

The chain combines TRBV2 with TRBJ1-2; a possible D gene is TRBD1 (6 bases). Trimming stripped 3 bases from V and 4 bases from J, with 9 bases between. The CDR3 totals 13 residues. Germline V gene lookup returns CDR1 SNHLY and CDR2 FYNNEI. Here the CDR3 reads CASSDRTAYGYTF. CDR3 nucleotides: TGTGCCAGCAGTGATCGGACAGCCTATGGCTACACCTTC.

This clonotype was seen a few times. The V call is TRBV20-1, the J call TRBJ1-6; possibly TRBD1 for D (5 bases). The V and J ends lost 6 bases and 7 bases respectively, with 16 bases between them. This CDR3 has 14 residues. Germline V gives CDR1 DFQATT, CDR2 SNEGSKA (reference sequence). Written as DNA, the CDR3 is TGCAGTGCACTCCCCCTGGAGGGGAATTCACCCCTCCACTTT. Residues: CSALPLEGNSPLHF.

This clonotype was seen a handful of times. Just one base apart from a much larger clone, this may be a read error. The chain links TRBV13 to TRBJ2-1, with D tentatively TRBD1 (6 bases). The germline gives CDR1 PRHDT, CDR2 FYEKMQ (reference sequence). CDR3 length: 12 amino acids. In DNA form, the CDR3 reads TGTGCCGGCAGCTTAGAGGGGGATGAGCAGTTCTTC. Its protein product is CAGSLEGDEQFF.

In this sample, this clonotype turned up a few times. J is TRBJ1-4 and V is TRBV3-1, with D maybe TRBD1 (6 bases). Germline-derived CDR1 and CDR2 are LGHDT and YNNKEL (reference sequence). This CDR3 has 15 residues. V lost 2 bases and J lost 2, with 9 bases in between. The CDR3 sequence: CASSQPGATNEKLFF. The CDR3 bases are TGTGCCAGCAGCCAACCGGGGGCGACTAATGAAAAACTGTTTTTT.

This clonotype has just one count. This chain links TRBV29-1 with TRBJ2-1; 13 nucleotides line up with TRBD2. The DNA end is a closer match to TRBJ2-7, so the J assignment may be wrong. This CDR3 contains 16 residues. Germline CDR1 and CDR2: SQVTM and ANQGSEA. The DNA for the CDR3 is TGCAGCGTTGGTGGACTAGCGGGGGACTTCTACAATGAGCAGTACTTC. Translation gives CSVGGLAGDFYNEQYF.

Written as DNA, the CDR3 is TGTGCCAGCAGCGTAGAGTTGGCGGGCAGGACCGGGGAGCTGTTTTTT. Translation: CASSVELAGRTGELFF. The V call is TRBV9, the J call TRBJ2-2; D might be TRBD2 (5 bases). CDR3 size: 16 residues. Germline loops: CDR1 SGDLS, CDR2 YYNGEE. The V end lost 0 bases, the J end lost 5 bases, and 14 bases lay between the germline ends.

V is TRBV27 and J is TRBJ1-4, with D perhaps TRBD1 (5 bases). The CDR3 is made up of 15 amino acids. V was clipped by 3 bases and J by 4 bases, with 12 bases between them. CDR1 is MNHEY and CDR2 is SMNVEV in the germline V gene (reference sequence). CDR3 nucleotides: TGTGCCAGCAGTTTGGGGGGAGCTTATAATGAAAAACTGTTTTTT. Protein: CASSLGGAYNEKLFF.

The chain recombines TRBV4-2 with TRBJ2-2; D not resolved. Trimming shortened V by 4 bases and J by 6 bases, and 12 bases separated the two germline ends. CDR3 size: 14 residues. Germline values: CDR1 LGHNA, CDR2 YNFKEQ. The CDR3 protein is CASSPFGVPGELFF. The CDR3 DNA follows: TGTGCCAGCAGCCCTTTTGGGGTCCCCGGGGAGCTGTTTTTT.

The V gene is TRBV12-3 or TRBV12-4, the J gene TRBJ1-2; D is unclear. There are 12 residues in the CDR3. The V end lost 4 bases, the J end lost 7 bases, and 10 bases lay between the germline ends. CDR3: CASSYTDCGYTF. The CDR3 region has the DNA TGTGCCAGCAGTTATACGGACTGTGGCTACACCTTC.

J is TRBJ2-1 and V is TRBV20-1; D remains unclear. The V and J ends lost 6 bases and 2 bases respectively, with 17 bases between them. The germline V gene has CDR1 DFQATT and CDR2 SNEGSKA (reference sequence). The CDR3 has 15 residues. For the CDR3, the DNA is TGCAGTGCAACGTCAACAGCTACCGCCTACAATGAGCAGTTCTTC. This gives the protein CSATSTATAYNEQFF.